A single sample gave rise to the 19 T cell receptor beta chains below, sequenced in a study of T cell changes during pregnancy in multiple sclerosis. Sequencing used immunoSEQ multiplex PCR; TCRdb keeps in-frame clones, though not all of them. This repertoire shows tens of thousands of clones, almost 95% found once; its top ten account for about 2%. Specimen: peripheral blood, collected after pregnancy. These receptors were obtained from a female donor with multiple sclerosis, enrolled in a pregnancy study.

The chain employs TRBV5-1 and TRBJ2-7; perhaps TRBD1 as D (5 bases). CDR3 length: 12 residues. Trimming cost V 0 bases and J 5 bases, with 6 bases left between them. CDR1 is SGHRS and CDR2 is YFSETQ in the germline V gene. CDR3 region: CASSLGRDEQYF. CDR3 coding DNA: TGCGCCAGCAGCTTGGGCAGGGACGAGCAGTACTTC. Using reference TRBV5-1 and TRBJ2-7 for the parts outside the CDR3, the full variable domain is KAGVTQTPRYLIKTRGQQVTLSCSPISGHRSVSWYQQTPGQGLQFLFEYFSETQRNKGNFPGRFSGRQFSNSRSEMNVSTLELGDSALYLCASSLGRDEQYFGPGTRLTVT.

V usage is TRBV7-8 and J usage is TRBJ2-7, with 10 bases lining up with TRBD1. The germline gives CDR1 SGHVS, CDR2 FQNEAQ. This CDR3 is built from 15 residues. The junction had 5 bases not matched to a gene; V was cut back by 5 bases and J by 1 base. The CDR3 DNA reads as TGTGCCAGCAGCCGGAGGACAGGGGGTTCCTACGAGCAGTACTTC. This gives the protein CASSRRTGGSYEQYF.

The J gene is TRBJ1-1, the V gene TRBV9, with 8 positions matching TRBD1. The CDR3 sequence is 16 residues long. The V gene end was trimmed by 0 bases and the J gene end by 1 base; junction bases not matched to a gene: 5. Germline CDR1 and CDR2: SGDLS and YYNGEE. CDR3 protein: CASSVDPGTGNTEAFF. DNA of the CDR3: TGTGCCAGCAGCGTAGATCCCGGGACAGGGAACACTGAAGCTTTCTTT. The variable domain in full, completed from reference TRBV9 and TRBJ1-1, reads DSGVTQTPKHLITATGQRVTLRCSPRSGDLSVYWYQQSLDQGLQFLIQYYNGEERAKGNILERFSAQQFPDLHSELNLSSLELGDSALYFCASSVDPGTGNTEAFFGQGTRLTVV.

This rearrangement joins TRBV19 to TRBJ2-7; a possible D gene is TRBD1 (7 bases). V gave up 7 bases and J gave up 1 base, with 17 bases separating them. Germline V lookup: CDR1 LNHDA, CDR2 SQIVND (reference sequence). The CDR3 is 15 amino acids. The CDR3: CASTRGGTASYEQYF. The CDR3 DNA is TGTGCCAGTACCCGAGGGGGGACAGCTTCCTACGAGCAGTACTTC.

V is TRBV2 and J is TRBJ2-4, with 7 bases identical to TRBD2. The germline CDR1 and CDR2 sequences are SNHLY and FYNNEI. The CDR3 extends over 13 amino acids. V shed 4 bases and J 10 bases; nucleotides not matched to a gene: 7. CDR3 sequence (DNA): TGTGCCAGCAGTGCGGGCGGGAGAGGTATTCAGTACTTC. Amino acids: CASSAGGRGIQYF.

The J gene is TRBJ1-2, the V gene TRBV5-1; 11 positions match TRBD1. The length of the CDR3 is 15 residues. With 3 bases clipped from V and 3 bases from J, the junction kept 4 bases outside the gene matches. CDR1 and CDR2 (germline): SGHRS, YFSETQ. CDR3 coding DNA: TGCGCCAGCAGCTCGGGGACAGGGGGAGACTATGGCTACACCTTC. It codes for CASSSGTGGDYGYTF.

The chain joins TRBV10-2 to TRBJ1-1; 8 bases map to TRBD1. The ends lost 6 bases at V and 5 bases at J; junction bases unmatched: 11. The V gene's germline CDR1 is WSHSY and CDR2 SAAADI. The CDR3 extends over 15 amino acids. CDR3 in DNA: TGCGCCAGCAGCCCGGACAGGGCTGGGGGAACTGAAGCTTTCTTT. Its translation: CASSPDRAGGTEAFF.

The V and J genes are TRBV30 and TRBJ2-2; tentative D call: TRBD2 (5 bases). V was shortened by 0 bases and J by 4 bases, with 12 bases between the two germline ends. The CDR3 is 15 amino acids. Germline loops: CDR1 GTSNPN, CDR2 SVGIG (reference sequence). The CDR3 DNA follows: TGTGCCTGGAGTGTCGGTCGGGAAGTCACCGGGGAGCTGTTTTTT. Encoded protein: CAWSVGREVTGELFF. The complete variable domain, with remaining parts taken from reference TRBV30 and TRBJ2-2, reads SQTIHQWPATLVQPVGSPLSLECTVEGTSNPNLYWYRQAAGRGLQLLFYSVGIGQISSEVPQNLSASRPQDRQFILSSKKLLLSDSGFYLCAWSVGREVTGELFFGEGSRLTVL.

V and J are TRBV5-1 and TRBJ2-7; TRBD1 matches at 9 bases. CDR3 length: 14 residues. Looked up from germline, CDR1 is SGHRS and CDR2 is YFSETQ. V was pared by 2 bases and J by 1 base, with 1 base of the junction left unmatched. CDR3 sequence reads: CASSFGTGSYEQYF. The CDR3 DNA is TGCGCCAGCAGCTTCGGGACAGGGTCCTACGAGCAGTACTTC.

Many counts were recorded for this clone. The chain links TRBV4-1 to TRBJ2-7; 8 positions match TRBD1. The germline CDR1 and CDR2 sequences are MGHRA and YSYEKL. V shed 0 bases, J shed 3 bases, and the junction held 13 bases outside the gene matches. CDR3 length: 18 residues. The CDR3 nucleotides read TGCGCCAGCAGCCAAGACCCAGGGTCAGGGGGCTTCGTCTACGAGCAGTACTTC. As protein: CASSQDPGSGGFVYEQYF.

The chain couples TRBV2 to TRBJ1-1; 7 nucleotides match TRBD1. This CDR3 has 14 residues. V lost 2 bases to trimming and J lost 6 bases; unmatched junction nucleotides: 6. Germline CDR1 SNHLY, CDR2 FYNNEI. The CDR3 reads CASSETGQSSEAFF. DNA of the CDR3: TGTGCCAGCAGTGAAACGGGACAGTCGTCTGAAGCTTTCTTT.

In this sample, this clone turned up once. The genes are TRBV29-1 and TRBJ1-5; 7 positions match TRBD1. Losses at the gene ends were 6 bases for V and 5 bases for J; bases not matched to a gene: 7. CDR1 is SQVTM and CDR2 is ANQGSEA in the germline V gene. This CDR3 has 13 residues. CDR3 protein: CSVNTGVDQPQHF. In DNA form, the CDR3 reads TGCAGCGTCAATACAGGGGTGGATCAGCCCCAGCATTTT.

The J gene is TRBJ1-1, the V gene TRBV2, with no clear D. The CDR3 is 13 amino acids. The germline V gene has CDR1 SNHLY and CDR2 FYNNEI. V dropped 5 bases and J dropped 3 bases, with 10 bases sitting between them. The CDR3 DNA sequence: TGTGCCAGCAGTCGGGAGGAATACACTGAAGCTTTCTTT. It specifies CASSREEYTEAFF.

The rearrangement links TRBV28 to TRBJ2-1; possibly TRBD2 for D (6 bases). The ends were cut back, 3 bases at V and 7 bases at J, with 13 bases in the middle. Germline V gene sequence: CDR1 MDHEN, CDR2 SYDVKM. CDR3 length equals 14 residues. In nucleotides, the CDR3 is TGTGCCAGCAGTTTGTTCGGGGGAGTGAATGAGCAGTTCTTC. Amino acid sequence: CASSLFGGVNEQFF. The entire variable domain, with the rest obtained from reference TRBV28 and TRBJ2-1, is as follows: DVKVTQSSRYLVKRTGEKVFLECVQDMDHENMFWYRQDPGLGLRLIYFSYDVKMKEKGDIPEGYSVSREKKERFSLILESASTNQTSMYLCASSLFGGVNEQFFGPGTRLTVL.

The chain joins TRBV4-2 to TRBJ2-1, with TRBD1 identical over 9 bases. The CDR3 covers 16 residues. The V segment lost 1 base and the J segment 6 bases; nucleotides outside the gene matches: 7. Germline CDR1 LGHNA, CDR2 YNFKEQ. Here the CDR3 reads CASSQVGDRAFNEQFF. CDR3 nucleotides: TGTGCCAGCAGCCAAGTAGGGGACAGGGCTTTCAATGAGCAGTTCTTC.

V usage is TRBV7-9 and J usage is TRBJ2-5; TRBD1 aligns across 7 bases. The J segment lost 3 bases and the V segment lost 5 bases, leaving 6 bases of the junction unmatched. Germline assignment: CDR1 SEHNR and CDR2 FQNEAQ (reference sequence). This CDR3 has 14 amino acids. CDR3 DNA: TGTGCCAGCAGCCAACCCCAGGGGGAAGAGACCCAGTACTTC. Translating it yields CASSQPQGEETQYF.

The chain employs TRBV5-1 and TRBJ1-2; possibly TRBD1 for D (6 bases). Germline lookup yields CDR1 SGHRS and CDR2 YFSETQ. The CDR3 has 14 residues. The V end lost 0 bases, the J end lost 3 bases, and 9 bases lay between the germline ends. For the CDR3, the DNA is TGCGCCAGCAGCTTGGCCCCAGGGGACTATGGCTACACCTTC. Translated, it gives CASSLAPGDYGYTF.

This clone was detected once. V gene TRBV18 combines with J gene TRBJ2-5; 13 bases are shared with TRBD2. Germline V gene lookup returns CDR1 KGHSH and CDR2 LQKENI. The V and J ends lost 3 bases and 5 bases, in that order; junction bases with no gene match: 9. The CDR3 runs 17 residues. The CDR3 loop is CASSPSRLAGGPETQYF. DNA for the CDR3: TGTGCCAGCTCACCCAGCAGACTAGCGGGAGGACCTGAGACCCAGTACTTC.

In this sample, this clone turned up once. The CDR3 is CASSLLTANTEAFF. CDR3 in DNA: TGTGCCAGCAGCTTGTTGACAGCGAACACTGAAGCTTTCTTT. The chain uses TRBV5-4 and TRBJ1-1; a weak D match, TRBD1 (5 bases). The CDR3 extends over 14 amino acids. The V gene lost 1 base and the J gene lost 1 base, with 8 bases spanning the gap. Germline CDR1 SGHNT, CDR2 YYREEE (reference sequence).